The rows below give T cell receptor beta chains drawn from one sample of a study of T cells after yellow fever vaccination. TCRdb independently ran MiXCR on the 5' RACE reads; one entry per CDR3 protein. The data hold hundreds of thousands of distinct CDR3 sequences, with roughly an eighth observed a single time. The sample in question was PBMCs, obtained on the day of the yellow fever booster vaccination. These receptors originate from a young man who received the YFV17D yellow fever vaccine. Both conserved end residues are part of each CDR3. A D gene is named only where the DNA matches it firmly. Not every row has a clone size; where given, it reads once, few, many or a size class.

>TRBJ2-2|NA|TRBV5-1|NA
TGCGCCAGCAGCTGGGTCGGGACAACGAACACCGGGGAGCTGTTTTTT
CASSWVGTTNTGELFF
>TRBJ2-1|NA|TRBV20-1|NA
TGCAGTGCTCGCCGACAGGGAGGGTACAATGAGCAGTTCTTC
CSARRQGGYNEQFF
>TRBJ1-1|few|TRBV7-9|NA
TGTGCCAGCAGCTTCGGGGGGGCCTCCACTGAAGCTTTCTTT
CASSFGGASTEAFF
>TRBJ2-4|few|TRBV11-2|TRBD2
TGTGCCAGCAGCTTAGTAGGCGGGAGGGCCTATGGGCTAGCCAAAAACATTCAGTACTTC
CASSLVGGRAYGLAKNIQYF
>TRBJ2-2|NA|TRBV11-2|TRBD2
TGTGCCAGCAGCTCCCCGGGACTAGCGGGAGGAATTGGCGGGGAGCTGTTTTTT
CASSSPGLAGGIGGELFF
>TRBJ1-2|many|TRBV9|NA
TGTGCCAGCAGCCCTGGGCAGGGATCCTATGGCTACACCTTC
CASSPGQGSYGYTF
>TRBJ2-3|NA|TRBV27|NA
TGTGCCAGCAGTTGGAGCCGGGGACGCACAGATACGCAGTATTTT
CASSWSRGRTDTQYF
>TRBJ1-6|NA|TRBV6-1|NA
TGTGCCACCCCCCCCTCAGGGTGGTCGTCACCCCTCCACTTT
CATPPSGWSSPLHF
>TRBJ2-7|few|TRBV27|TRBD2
TGTGTAACCGGGGGGGTGCACGAGCAGTACTTC
CVTGGVHEQYF
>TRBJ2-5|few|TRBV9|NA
TGTGCCAGCAGCGTATCGGATCAAGAGACCCAGTACTTC
CASSVSDQETQYF
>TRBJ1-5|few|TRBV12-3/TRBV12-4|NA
TGTGCCAGCGGGGGGAATGGAGAAAATCAGCCCCAGCATTTT
CASGGNGENQPQHF
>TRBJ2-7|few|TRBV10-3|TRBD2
TGTGCCATCAGTGAACTAGCGGCTAGCTCCTACGAGCAGTACTTC
CAISELAASSYEQYF
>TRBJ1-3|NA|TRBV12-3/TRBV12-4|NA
TGTGCCAGCAGTTTAGACACCACTGGAAACACCATATATTTT
CASSLDTTGNTIYF
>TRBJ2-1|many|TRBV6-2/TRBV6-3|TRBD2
TGTGCCAGCAGCCTATATTGGCGGGAGGGCCGAAATGAGCAGTTCTTC
CASSLYWREGRNEQFF
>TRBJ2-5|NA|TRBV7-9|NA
TGTGCCAGCAGCATGCTCCGAGGGGAGACCCAGTACTTC
CASSMLRGETQYF
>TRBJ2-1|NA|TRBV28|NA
TGCGCCAGCAGTTTAATGGATCAGGGGTGGTTCTTC
CASSLMDQGWFF
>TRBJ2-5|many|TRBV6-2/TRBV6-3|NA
TGTGCCAGCGGACTTGGCGAGACCCAGTACTTC
CASGLGETQYF
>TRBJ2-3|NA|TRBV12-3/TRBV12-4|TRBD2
TGTGCCAGCACCTGGGGGAGGGGCGCAGATACGCAGTATTTT
CASTWGRGADTQYF
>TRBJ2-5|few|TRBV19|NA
TGTGCCAGTTCTACGGACGGGCAAGAGACCCAGTACTTC
CASSTDGQETQYF
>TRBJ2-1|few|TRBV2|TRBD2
TGTGCCAGCACCCTAGCGGGCCGATACAATGAGCAGTTCTTC
CASTLAGRYNEQFF
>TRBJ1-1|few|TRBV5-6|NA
TGTGCCAGCAGCCCGTGGGGGATCGACACTGAAGCTTTCTTT
CASSPWGIDTEAFF
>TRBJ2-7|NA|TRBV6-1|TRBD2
TGTGCCAGCAGGAGGGACTACTCCAACTACGAGCAGTACTTC
CASRRDYSNYEQYF
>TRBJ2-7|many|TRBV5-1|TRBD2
TGCGCCAGCAGCCAAGGCAGCCTATTAGCGGGAGCTGTGGCCGAGCAGTACTTC
CASSQGSLLAGAVAEQYF
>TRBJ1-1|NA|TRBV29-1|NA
TGCAGCGTTGAAGTGGGCGGGGGTGAAGCTTTCTTT
CSVEVGGGEAFF
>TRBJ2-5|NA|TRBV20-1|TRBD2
TGCAGTGCTAGCGGGACTAGCGGGAGTTCGGAGACCCAGTACTTC
CSASGTSGSSETQYF
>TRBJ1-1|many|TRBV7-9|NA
TGTGCCAGCAGCTTAGCAGCTGGACATGGGGCTTTCTTT
CASSLAAGHGAFF
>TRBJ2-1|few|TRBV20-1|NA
TGCAGTGAACAGATTAGCGGAACCAATGAGCAGTTCTTC
CSEQISGTNEQFF
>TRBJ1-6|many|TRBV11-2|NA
TGTGCCAGCAGCCGAGGGCAGAGCTCCTATAATTCACCCCTCCACTTT
CASSRGQSSYNSPLHF
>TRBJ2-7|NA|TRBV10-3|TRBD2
TGTGCCATCAGTAGCGGGAGTGACGAGCAGTACTTC
CAISSGSDEQYF
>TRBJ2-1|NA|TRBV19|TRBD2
TGTGCCAGTAGTATCGGGACTAGCCGGTACAATGAGCAGTTCTTC
CASSIGTSRYNEQFF
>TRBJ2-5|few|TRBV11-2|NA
TGTGCCAGCAGCTTGTCCTCCGGGATCCAAGAGACCCAGTACTTC
CASSLSSGIQETQYF
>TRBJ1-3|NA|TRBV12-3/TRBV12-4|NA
TGTGCCAGCAGGGGGATGGCAGGAAACACCATATATTTT
CASRGMAGNTIYF
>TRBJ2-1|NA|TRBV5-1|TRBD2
TGCGCCAGCAGCTCCCAAGCTAGCGGGCTCTACAATGAGCAGTTCTTC
CASSSQASGLYNEQFF
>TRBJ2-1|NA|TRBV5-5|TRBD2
TGTGCCAGCAGCCTAGACGCGGGAGGCCTTATCAATGAGCAGTTCTTC
CASSLDAGGLINEQFF
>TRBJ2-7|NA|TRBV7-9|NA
TGTGCCAGCAGCTTGGGGCCGGGACGGCCCTACGAGCAGTACTTC
CASSLGPGRPYEQYF
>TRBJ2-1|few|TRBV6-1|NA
TGTGCCAGCAGTCCCGCGGGCACCTACAATGAGCAGTTCTTC
CASSPAGTYNEQFF
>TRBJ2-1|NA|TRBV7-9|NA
TGTGCCAGCAGCGGGAGAGAGCAGTTCTTC
CASSGREQFF
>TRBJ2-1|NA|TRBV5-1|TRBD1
TGCGCCAGCAGCTTGGCCGTTACAGGGGAGAATGAGCAGTTCTTC
CASSLAVTGENEQFF
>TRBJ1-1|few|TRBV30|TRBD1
TGTGCCTGGAGTGGACAGGGAACCCTTGAAGCTTTCTTT
CAWSGQGTLEAFF
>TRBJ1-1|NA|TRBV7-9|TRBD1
TGTGCCAGCAGCTCCAAGGGGGCTCGGAACACTGAAGCTTTCTTT
CASSSKGARNTEAFF
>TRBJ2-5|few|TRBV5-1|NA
TGCGCCAGCAGCTTGGCTGGGGGTTCCCAAGAGACCCAGTACTTC
CASSLAGGSQETQYF
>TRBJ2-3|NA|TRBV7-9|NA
TGTGCCACCGGAGCAGTCACAGATACGCAGTATTTT
CATGAVTDTQYF
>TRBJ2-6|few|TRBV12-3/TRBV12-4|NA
TGTGCCAGCAGCCCTTCCCTACCCGGGGCCAACGTCCTGACTTTC
CASSPSLPGANVLTF
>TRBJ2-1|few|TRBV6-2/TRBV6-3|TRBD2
TGTGCCAGTTTTATCACGCTAGCGGGAGGAAACGATGAGCAGTTCTTC
CASFITLAGGNDEQFF
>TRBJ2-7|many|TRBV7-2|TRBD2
TGTGCCAGCAGCTTACTAGCGGGAGTAAACGAGCAGTACTTC
CASSLLAGVNEQYF
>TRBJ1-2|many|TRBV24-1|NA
TGTGCCACCAGTGATTGGGACGTGCAGGGTACCTATGGCTACACCTTC
CATSDWDVQGTYGYTF
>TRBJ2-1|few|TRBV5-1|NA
TGCGCCAGCAGTTCTTACTTCGACTCCTACAATGAGCAGTTCTTC
CASSSYFDSYNEQFF
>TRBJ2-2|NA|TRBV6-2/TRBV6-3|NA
TGTGCCATCCGCCTAAGCGGGAACACCGGGGAGCTGTTTTTT
CAIRLSGNTGELFF
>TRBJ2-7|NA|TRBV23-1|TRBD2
TGCGCCAGCAGTCTAGTAGTCCAGGGAACTAGCGGGAGGGGAACCTACGAGCAGTACTTC
CASSLVVQGTSGRGTYEQYF
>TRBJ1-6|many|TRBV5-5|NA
TGTGCCAGCAGCTTAGAGGATTTGGATTCACCCCTCCACTTT
CASSLEDLDSPLHF
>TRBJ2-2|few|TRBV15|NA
TGTGCCACCAGCAGAGATCGACAGATGAACACCGGGGAGCTGTTTTTT
CATSRDRQMNTGELFF
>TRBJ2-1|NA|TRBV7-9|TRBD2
TGTGCCAGCAGCTTGGGGACTAGCGGTAATGAGCAGTTCTTC
CASSLGTSGNEQFF